These 17 T cell receptor beta chains originate from one sample sequenced in a study of cytomegalovirus exposure and HLA in healthy donors. Primers included in the PCR were 60 Vbeta and 13 Jbeta primers. Method: immunoSEQ multiplex PCR; TCRdb's copy keeps in-frame clones and lacks some. Here the sample spans around 100,000 clones, around 84% being singletons. Sequenced input: PBMCs. Receptors originate from a woman aged 40 to 50 in good health and CMV-seropositive.

The genes are TRBV18 and TRBJ1-4, with D hard to call. Trimming stripped 2 bases from V and 0 bases from J, with 10 bases between. There are 16 residues in the CDR3. Germline V gene sequence: CDR1 KGHSH, CDR2 LQKENI. The CDR3 DNA follows: TGTGCCAGCTCACCAAGTACTGCCCCAACTAATGAAAAACTGTTTTTT. Translating gives CASSPSTAPTNEKLFF.

This clone was observed a handful of times. V usage is TRBV27 and J usage is TRBJ2-1; 7 bases align to TRBD1. There are 15 residues in the CDR3. Losses at the gene ends were 4 bases for V and 8 bases for J; bases not matched to a gene: 11. The V gene's germline CDR1 is MNHEY and CDR2 SMNVEV (reference sequence). CDR3 protein: CASSSLTGSGDEQFF. CDR3 sequence (DNA): TGTGCCAGCAGTTCGTTGACAGGGTCAGGCGATGAGCAGTTCTTC.

This clone was counted a single time. The chain recombines TRBV7-3 with TRBJ2-3; TRBD1 might be the D (5 bases). Trimming removed 2 bases from V and 10 bases from J, with 16 bases in between. CDR3 length equals 14 residues. Germline values: CDR1 SGHTA, CDR2 FQGTGA. The CDR3 sequence: CASSLVGRDDPQYF. CDR3 sequence (DNA): TGTGCCAGCAGCTTAGTCGGCAGGGATGATCCGCAGTATTTT.

The CDR3: CSVVPSGSEQYF. DNA of the CDR3: TGCAGCGTTGTTCCTAGCGGGAGCGAGCAGTACTTC. The chain has TRBV29-1 and TRBJ2-7, with 10 nucleotides matching TRBD2. V shed 4 bases and J 6 bases; nucleotides not matched to a gene: 3. Per the germline V gene, CDR1 is SQVTM and CDR2 is ANQGSEA. CDR3 length: 12 residues.

This chain joins TRBV30 and TRBJ1-3; unclear D gene. The germline V gene encodes CDR1 GTSNPN and CDR2 SVGIG (reference sequence). This CDR3 is 15 amino acids long. The V and J ends lost 0 bases and 0 bases respectively, with 9 bases between them. CDR3: CAWSVHRSSGNTIYF. CDR3 DNA: TGTGCCTGGAGTGTTCACAGATCCTCTGGAAACACCATATATTTT.

The chain carries TRBV4-2 and TRBJ2-3; no clear D. Germline assignment: CDR1 LGHNA and CDR2 YNFKEQ. CDR3 length: 14 amino acids. The V gene lost 1 base and the J gene lost 7 bases, with 12 bases spanning the gap. CDR3 loop: CASSQGSSANTQYF. The CDR3 DNA is TGTGCCAGCAGCCAAGGCTCCAGTGCCAATACGCAGTATTTT.

The chain combines TRBV6-6 with TRBJ2-5, with 12 bases lining up with TRBD1. CDR3 length: 16 amino acids. The V gene's germline CDR1 is MNHNY and CDR2 SVGAGI (reference sequence). V was clipped by 6 bases and J by 0 bases; unmatched bases: 5. The CDR3 loop reads CASRRDRGLYQETQYF. The CDR3 nucleotides read TGTGCCAGCAGACGGGACAGGGGGCTGTACCAAGAGACCCAGTACTTC.

The genes are TRBV11-3 and TRBJ2-3, with 16 bases that match TRBD2. The CDR3 totals 20 residues. The germline V gene has CDR1 SGHNT and CDR2 YENEEA. The V segment lost 0 bases and the J segment 6 bases; nucleotides outside the gene matches: 12. DNA for the CDR3: TGTGCCAGCAGCTTAGACCGTACGGGACTAGCGGGAGGGCCGGGGGATACGCAGTATTTT. Translation: CASSLDRTGLAGGPGDTQYF.

This clone showed up just a few times. The CDR3 sequence: CASRRTSGSQDTQYF. The CDR3 nucleotides read TGTGCCAGCAGGCGGACTAGCGGGAGTCAAGATACGCAGTATTTT. The chain is built from TRBV2 and TRBJ2-3, with TRBD2 identical over 13 bases. After removal of 6 bases from V and 5 bases from J, the junction contained 5 bases not matched to a gene. The CDR3 runs 15 residues. The germline V gene has CDR1 SNHLY and CDR2 FYNNEI. Drawing the rest from reference TRBV2 and TRBJ2-3, the complete variable domain is EPEVTQTPSHQVTQMGQEVILRCVPISNHLYFYWYRQILGQKVEFLVSFYNNEISEKSEIFDDQFSVERPDGSNFTLKIRSTKLEDSAMYFCASRRTSGSQDTQYFGPGTRLTVL.

This clone was seen only a few times. The chain recombines TRBV4-3 with TRBJ2-1; weak D call: TRBD2 (6 bases). Germline-derived CDR1 and CDR2 are LGHNA and YSLEER. This CDR3 region has 15 residues. V dropped 5 bases and J dropped 1 base, with 12 bases sitting between them. CDR3 in DNA: TGCGCCAGCAGCGAATTAGCGGTTTCCTACAATGAGCAGTTCTTC. This sequence encodes CASSELAVSYNEQFF.

This chain joins TRBV9 and TRBJ2-7; 9 bases fit TRBD1. CDR3 length equals 15 residues. Trimming at V came to 4 bases and at J to 5 bases, leaving 10 bases not matched to a gene. Germline CDR1 reads SGDLS; CDR2 reads YYNGEE. The CDR3 nucleotides read TGTGCCAGCAGCCAATCCGGGACAGGGTCCAACGAGCAGTACTTC. It is translated as CASSQSGTGSNEQYF.

The sample holds a few counts of this clone. The chain carries TRBV7-6 and TRBJ1-1; D call uncertain. The CDR3 contains 13 residues. The germline V and J ends were trimmed by 1 base and 1 base, with 4 bases remaining between them. The germline V gene encodes CDR1 SGHVS and CDR2 FNYEAQ. The CDR3 protein is CASSLEQNTEAFF. The CDR3 region has the DNA TGTGCCAGCAGCTTAGAACAGAACACTGAAGCTTTCTTT.

The V call is TRBV28, the J call TRBJ1-5, with TRBD1 matching over 7 bases. With V trimmed by 7 bases and J by 4 bases, 7 bases remained unmatched. Germline V gives CDR1 MDHEN, CDR2 SYDVKM. This CDR3 has 14 amino acids. The DNA of the CDR3 is TGTGCCAGCAAGGAGGGACAGCCGAATCAGCCCCAGCATTTT. Its translation is CASKEGQPNQPQHF.

The chain is built from TRBV19 and TRBJ1-6, with a tentative D call TRBD1 (6 bases). V was clipped by 4 bases and J by 4 bases, with 8 bases between them. The CDR3 loop spans 14 amino acids. The V gene's germline CDR1 is LNHDA and CDR2 SQIVND (reference sequence). The CDR3 loop reads CASSTGQYNSPLHF. As DNA, the CDR3 is TGTGCCAGTAGTACGGGACAATATAATTCACCCCTCCACTTT. The complete variable domain, with remaining parts taken from reference TRBV19 and TRBJ1-6, reads DGGITQSPKYLFRKEGQNVTLSCEQNLNHDAMYWYRQDPGQGLRLIYYSQIVNDFQKGDIAEGYSVSREKKESFPLTVTSAQKNPTAFYLCASSTGQYNSPLHFGNGTRLTVT.

V usage is TRBV4-2 and J usage is TRBJ2-5, with TRBD1 matching over 10 bases. The DNA end favors TRBJ2-7, so the J call may be wrong. The CDR3 extends over 15 amino acids. The V gene's germline CDR1 is LGHNA and CDR2 YNFKEQ. For the CDR3, the DNA is TGTGCCAGCAGCCAGACCGGGACAGGGGCCTACGAGCAGTACTTC. Its translation is CASSQTGTGAYEQYF.

About this clone itself: Other DNA sequences in this sample translate to the same CDR3. The J gene is TRBJ2-7, the V gene TRBV28; possible D gene TRBD1, 5 bases. The germline CDR1 and CDR2 sequences are MDHEN and SYDVKM. CDR3 length: 13 residues. V dropped 4 bases and J dropped 4 bases, with 11 bases sitting between them. The CDR3 spells CASSSGQGYEQYF. The CDR3 DNA reads as TGTGCCAGCAGTTCTGGACAAGGATACGAGCAGTACTTC.

This chain uses TRBV7-9 with TRBJ1-2; TRBD1 matches at 9 bases. Germline assignment: CDR1 SEHNR and CDR2 FQNEAQ (reference sequence). CDR3 length equals 14 residues. V trimming: 5 bases; J trimming: 1 base; junction bases outside the gene matches: 2. The CDR3 DNA reads TGTGCCAGCAGCGCGGGACAGGGTAACTATGGCTACACCTTC. Its protein product is CASSAGQGNYGYTF.